This TCR beta chain is drawn from a study of cytomegalovirus exposure and HLA in healthy donors. On this clone: The antigen remains undetermined.

Overall study findings and caveats: In a later analysis, TCR beta V- and J-gene trimming was associated with a missense DCLRE1C variant. Most subjects had HLA-A and HLA-B alleles reportedly predicted accurately by TCR beta sequences. Cytomegalovirus status, reportedly, was diagnosed with high specificity and sensitivity by the classifier. When the data were analyzed later, several of the most significant clusters appeared to be linked to common viral pathogens.

Germline lookup yields CDR1 SGHVS and CDR2 FQNEAQ. The CDR3 runs 16 residues. V lost 3 bases and J 3 bases, leaving 17 bases between the germline ends. The primer mix had 60 Vbeta and 13 Jbeta primers. Profiled with immunoSEQ multiplex PCR; TCRdb holds only in-frame clones, not every one. This specimen shows more than 45,000 clones; the ten leading clones hold roughly an eighth. This rearrangement joins TRBV7-8 to TRBJ1-1, with D perhaps matching TRBD1 (5 bases). Sequenced input: PBMCs. The sequence was obtained from an older woman in good health and CMV-seropositive. The CDR3 spells CASSFGARKQYTEAFF. In nucleotides, the CDR3 is TGTGCCAGCAGCTTTGGGGCGAGAAAGCAGTACACTGAAGCTTTCTTT.